The clone carrying this TCR beta chain was seen a few times. Its antigen is unidentified. The junction had 12 bases not matched to a gene; V was cut back by 6 bases and J by 5 bases. Germline-derived CDR1 and CDR2 are DFQATT and SNEGSKA (reference sequence). The CDR3 covers 14 residues. For the second PCR, which ran for 7 to 11 cycles, a sample-barcoded 5' primer and a J-beta primer mix were used. Any given sample supplied a minimum of 3 million CDR3-containing paired-end reads. TCRdb re-called the 5' RACE reads with MiXCR, one entry per CDR3 protein. The repertoire has 1.5 million to 2 million distinct CDR3 sequences, about 35% of them found once; the top ten carry around 11%. This specimen belongs to a study of blood T cells in healthy people across ages. Study-wide results and limits: Age advanced and TCR beta diversity per million T cells fell, roughly linearly. Underestimates were what the diversity estimates from one million T cells were considered to be.

The receptor was derived from a woman in her thirties in good health. V and J are TRBV20-1 and TRBJ1-2; 7 bases are a match to TRBD1. Sequencing was done on a sample of blood. CDR3 sequence reads: CSAPLGTDPYGYTF. The CDR3 DNA follows: TGCAGTGCCCCCCTTGGGACAGACCCGTATGGCTACACCTTC.